This T cell receptor beta chain was sequenced for a study of cytomegalovirus exposure and HLA in healthy donors (dated 2017 in TCRdb). The study in broad terms: According to an earlier analysis of 550 to 750 of the donors, roughly 180 million T cells yielded roughly 110 million unique TCR beta sequences and 276 Gb of sequence data. An early release that covered several hundred HLA-typed donors contained about 300 gigabases of sequencing data and tens of millions of unique TCR sequences. Of the roughly 420 genotyped donors, approximately 81% were placed in the genetic ancestry cluster associated with self-reported Caucasian donors. The study aimed to test whether signatures of past pathogen exposure could be identified by cataloging public T cell receptors. The study profiled the T cell repertoires of hundreds of subjects by immunosequencing and related them to cytomegalovirus serostatus. Along with the approximately 650-subject first cohort, a separate validation cohort of more than 90 different subjects was used. To predict cytomegalovirus infection status, the study combined high-throughput TCR immunosequencing, statistical association of individual TCRs with disease status, and machine learning. To study patterns of TCR occurrence, a later analysis re-analyzed previously published TCR beta repertoires from hundreds of donors and added high-resolution HLA genotyping. Rather than using new phenotypic data, the later analysis identified candidate immune exposures from TCR beta sequences and from how often those sequences occurred across donors. In an earlier analysis of 587 of the donors, high-throughput TCR beta sequencing was used to judge whether each TCR beta V gene segment behaved as functional or pseudogenic. Donor age, sex, ethnicity and CMV serostatus were collected together with the repertoire data. A later genetic analysis took genome-wide SNP genotypes for about 65% of the 666 donors and used that subset as a discovery cohort. All discovery cohort repertoires had been generated on a single sequencing platform. HLA typing included class I and class II loci at four-digit resolution. The number of donors typed differed by locus, with 629-630 for A, B, C, DRB1 and DQB1, around 500 for DQA1, over 600 for DPA1, and under 490 for DPB1. Because of strong linkage in the cohort, roughly five DR-DQ haplotypes were treated as single units for association and clustering. Among approximately 370 genotyped donors of the cohort, an average of around 250,000 unique TCR beta nucleotide sequences was sequenced per donor, of which roughly 17% were non-productive.

The CDR3 holds 16 amino acids from the cysteine to the phenylalanine. CDR3 DNA only is kept here, 48 bases in frame from base 1. For this chain, trimming is 6 bases at the V end and 4 bases at the J end, and the number of junction bases without a gene match is 11. For CDR1 and CDR2, the germline V gene (reference sequence) lists MNHEY and SMNVEV. Beyond this particular receptor, the publication reports: In a later analysis, TCR association rates were found to vary across HLA loci, with the most associated TCRs seen for DRB1 alleles and the fewest for HLA-C alleles. In vitro tests confirmed that a few of the cytomegalovirus-associated TCR beta chains recognize cytomegalovirus antigens. Most TCR sequences were observed very rarely across donors, whereas some public TCRs were present in many individuals. Sequencing depth was assumed to be roughly uniform across donors in the presence/absence analyses, though that assumption may not hold. The only immune exposure information available for the cohort was CMV serostatus. Because HLA typing was unavailable for some donors at each locus, only the typed subset was used in association tests. In a later analysis, HLA-associated TCR beta chains showed more clonal expansion and lower generation probabilities than non-associated chains that were equally common. In a later genetic analysis, fewer N-insertions in productive TCRs were reported among donors in an Asian-associated ancestry cluster than the approximately 670-donor mean. An association between a missense DCLRE1C variant and V-gene and J-gene trimming of TCR beta chains was found in a later genetic analysis and replicated in an independent cohort. Specific HLA alleles were associated with 15,000 to 20,000 TCR beta sequences at a false discovery rate of 0.05 in a later analysis. Because counts were too low, roughly 17 rarely observed V segments, including chromosome 9 orphons, were left out of the earlier analysis of over 550 of the donors. Assigning TCR associations to individual alleles was difficult when HLA alleles, especially DR and DQ, strongly co-occurred. Linkage disequilibrium might explain the correlated functional status among segregating V segments, but an unknown experimental factor could not be excluded. In an earlier analysis of about 600 of the donors, most TCR beta V segments appeared in productive rearrangements about 90% or about 30% of the time, broadly matching IMGT annotations. This cohort had only TCR beta chains sequenced, and the lack of alpha or paired-chain data limited which features could be detected. A later analysis found that most CMV-associated TCR beta chains appeared HLA-restricted, with HLA associations seemingly driven largely by CMV exposure. Several of the top co-occurrence clusters appeared to be linked to parvovirus B19, influenza, CMV and Epstein-Barr virus, according to a later analysis. Some IMGT-functional V segments, including TRBV6-2 and TRBV6-3, could not be told apart with the 87-base-pair reads, so those segments were excluded. It was suggested by the authors that the approach could potentially be generalized to other disease states and immunological phenotypes. A cluster of highly shared sequence variants was judged likely to represent a technical artifact of the sequencing pipeline. A further reported finding was that TCR beta sequences accurately predicted the HLA-A and HLA-B alleles for most subjects in the first cohort. In both the original and validation cohorts, the classifier was reported to diagnose cytomegalovirus status with high specificity and sensitivity. The study gave a list of under 200 TCR beta chains associated with cytomegalovirus.

About this clone: No antigen is known for it. Per-base quality was not reported, and no clone a single base away is much larger than it.

The library was generated by the immunoSEQ multiplex PCR assay. For the multiplex PCR, a mixture combining 60 forward primers for TCR Vbeta segments and 13 reverse primers for TCR Jbeta segments was used. A multiplex PCR assay on genomic DNA amplified the CDR3 region of rearranged TCR beta genes. On the Illumina HiSeq System, the amplified TCR beta libraries were sequenced as 87-base-pair reads. Per the authors' processing: Across the roughly 670 repertoires, a later analysis counted around 80 million unique TCR beta chains, 9 million to 14 million of which were shared by at least two donors. To remove PCR and sequencing errors, raw reads were error-corrected and collapsed into unique sequences using a nearest-neighbor algorithm that merged closely related sequences. CDR3 sequences were aligned to IMGT reference sequences to assign V, D and J gene segments. For a sequence to be retained, at least a six-nucleotide match to both a V gene segment and a J gene segment was required. Rearrangements were called productive when the CDR3 lacked stop codons and stayed in frame with V and J; all others were non-productive. CDR3 was defined by IMGT convention, running from the second conserved V-encoded cysteine to the conserved J-encoded phenylalanine. The earlier analysis of 500 to 600 of the donors excluded sequences that lacked an unambiguous match to a single V gene segment. In an earlier analysis of 500 to 750 of the donors, V segments were called functional above 56.7% productive rearrangements and were called segregating when the between-donor standard deviation exceeded 5%. A statistical classification framework was built to diagnose cytomegalovirus status from the catalog of TCR beta chain sequences. V and J gene assignment, in a later analysis, came from comparing TCR nucleotide sequences with IMGT/GENE-DB human TR gene sequences. Using the TCRdist pipeline, a later analysis assigned CDR3 sequences along with most-parsimonious VDJ recombination scenarios. In a later analysis, each TCR beta chain was defined by its CDR3 amino acid sequence together with its V-gene family, and reads lacking a unique V-gene family were excluded. As a way to deal with suspected cross-contamination and a sequencing artifact, a later analysis dropped roughly 600 nucleotide sequences that were highly shared and had low generation probability. For each public chain, a later analysis derived a clonal expansion index from normalized ranks of inferred template counts within each repertoire. In a later analysis, generation probabilities were computed with a VDJ recombination model fitted to out-of-frame rearrangements, and the resulting probabilities were checked against IGoR. Hypergeometric tests were used in a later analysis to score TCR-TCR, TCR-HLA and TCR-CMV co-occurrence, with a repertoire-size bias correction applied to the TCR pairs. False discovery rates were estimated in a later analysis by permuting HLA or CMV assignments 20 times. In a later analysis, co-occurring TCRs were grouped with DBSCAN, and TCRdist sequence similarity was added when clustering was performed within HLA-allele-positive subsets. Repertoires with fewer than 30,000 or more than 120,000 public chains were left out of co-occurrence clustering, as were five repertoires with anomalous nucleotide sharing. This is the immuneACCESS table as TCRdb keeps it, with only in-frame sequences that have V and J called. A part of the clones is gone; compared with another copy, unresolved V genes explain less than half, and the rest is unexplained. From that table come the V and J calls and clone size; the DNA was used to work out D and trimming. The table for this sample lists 100,000 to 120,000 clones; about 68% of them were counted only once. Jointly, the top ten make up 4.2% of the sample.

The cohort was made up of roughly 670 healthy bone marrow donors. At the time of sampling, all cohort members were nominally healthy, though unrecorded immune exposures were likely present. The donor tested CMV seropositive, placing the donor among the 290 or so seropositive members of the cohort. A peripheral blood sample was collected from each donor, and TCR beta sequencing was performed on peripheral blood mononuclear cells. Genomic DNA was extracted from the blood cell samples with the Qiagen DNeasy Blood Extraction Kit. The sequence was collected from a woman in her thirties or forties in good health and CMV-seropositive. The material sequenced was PBMCs. The sequence joins TRBV27 to TRBJ2-3; 9 bases in the middle match TRBD2. This receptor carries the CDR3 CASRSYGGGASDTQYF. The nucleotide sequence reads as follows: TGTGCCAGCAGGAGTTACGGCGGGGGGGCTTCAGATACGCAGTATTTT.